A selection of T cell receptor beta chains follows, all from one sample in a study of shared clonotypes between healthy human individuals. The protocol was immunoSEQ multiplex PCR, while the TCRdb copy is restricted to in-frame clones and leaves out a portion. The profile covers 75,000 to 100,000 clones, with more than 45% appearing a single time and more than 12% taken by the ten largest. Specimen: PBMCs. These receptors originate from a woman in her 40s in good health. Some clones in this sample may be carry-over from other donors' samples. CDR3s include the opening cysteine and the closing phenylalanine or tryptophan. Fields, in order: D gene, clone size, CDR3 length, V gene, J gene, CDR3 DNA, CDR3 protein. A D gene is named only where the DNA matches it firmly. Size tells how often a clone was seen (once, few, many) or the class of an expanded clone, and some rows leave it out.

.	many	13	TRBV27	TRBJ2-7	TGTGCCAGCAGTAAGGACCTGTCCTACGAGCAGTACTTC	CASSKDLSYEQYF
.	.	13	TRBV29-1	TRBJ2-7	TGCAGCGTTGGGGTTGAAAACTCCTACGAGCAGTACTTC	CSVGVENSYEQYF
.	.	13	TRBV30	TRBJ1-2	TGTGCCTGGAGTGTAATGGGGGCTGTTGGCTACACCTTC	CAWSVMGAVGYTF
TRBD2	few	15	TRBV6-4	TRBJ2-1	TGTGCCAGCAGTGAGGGGACTAGCGGGAATTATGAGCAGTTCTTC	CASSEGTSGNYEQFF
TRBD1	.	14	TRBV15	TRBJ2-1	TGTGCCACCAGCAGAGAAACAGGGGGCAATGAGCAGTTCTTC	CATSRETGGNEQFF
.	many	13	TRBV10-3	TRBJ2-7	TGTGCCATCACGGCAGGGCGGGTCTCCGAGCAGTACTTC	CAITAGRVSEQYF
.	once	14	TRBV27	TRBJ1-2	TGTGCCAGCAGTTTCCGCCAGGGCCACTATGGCTACACCTTC	CASSFRQGHYGYTF
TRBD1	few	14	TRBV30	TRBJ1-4	TGTGCCTGGTCCGACAGGGGCGGAGATGAAAAACTGTTTTTT	CAWSDRGGDEKLFF
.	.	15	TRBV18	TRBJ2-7	TGTGCCAGCTCACCCGGGGCGCAAAACTCCTACGAGCAGTACTTC	CASSPGAQNSYEQYF
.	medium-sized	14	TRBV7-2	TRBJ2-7	TGTGCCAGCAGCTCCGGACTAATCCCCTACGAGCAGTACTTC	CASSSGLIPYEQYF
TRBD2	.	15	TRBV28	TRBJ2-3	TGTGCCAGCAGTCCAGGGACTACCTACACAGATACGCAGTATTTT	CASSPGTTYTDTQYF
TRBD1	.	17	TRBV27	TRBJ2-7	TGTGCCAGCAGTTTAAAACCCCCGACAGGGAGAGGGTACGAGCAGTACTTC	CASSLKPPTGRGYEQYF
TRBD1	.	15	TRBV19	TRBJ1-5	TGTGCCAGTAGTACCATGGGACAGGGGATTCAGCCCCAGCATTTT	CASSTMGQGIQPQHF
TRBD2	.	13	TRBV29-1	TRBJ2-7	TGCAGCTCGCGGGAGGTCCTCGGGGGCGAGCAGTACTTC	CSSREVLGGEQYF
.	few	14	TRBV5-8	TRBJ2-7	TGTGCCAGCAGTCTGGCGCCTGGACTCTACGAGCAGTACTTC	CASSLAPGLYEQYF
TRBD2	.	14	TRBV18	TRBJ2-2	TGTGCCAGCTCACCACCGGCGGGGGACGGGGAGCTGTTTTTT	CASSPPAGDGELFF
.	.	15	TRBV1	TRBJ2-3	TGCACCAGCAGCCAAGATCGGGGAAGACCCGATACGCAGTATTTT	CTSSQDRGRPDTQYF
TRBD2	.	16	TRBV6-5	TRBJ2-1	TGTGCCAGCAGTTCCTCCGGGACTAGCGGTTACAATGAGCAGCTCTTC	CASSSSGTSGYNEQLF
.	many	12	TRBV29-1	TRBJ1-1	TGCAGCGGGGACGCAATTAACACTGAAGCTTTCTTT	CSGDAINTEAFF
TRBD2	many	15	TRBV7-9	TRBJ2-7	TGTGCCAGCAGCTTAGGTAGCGGGAGTATCGACGAGCAGTACTTC	CASSLGSGSIDEQYF
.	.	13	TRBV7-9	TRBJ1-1	TGTGCCAGCAGCTTAACGCCGGTGTCTGAAGCCTTCTTT	CASSLTPVSEAFF
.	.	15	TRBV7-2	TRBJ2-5	TGTACCAGCAGCTGGTGGGGACGAGGCCAAGGGACCCAGTACTTC	CTSSWWGRGQGTQYF
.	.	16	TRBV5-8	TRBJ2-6	TGCGCCAGCAGCGAAAGGGCTATCTCTGGGGCCAACGTCCTGACTTTC	CASSERAISGANVLTF
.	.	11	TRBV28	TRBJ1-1	TGTGCCAGCAGTTTAAGGTGGCACGCTTTCTTT	CASSLRWHAFF
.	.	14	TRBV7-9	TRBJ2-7	TGTGCCAGCAGCTTAGCGGGGGGTTCCTACGAGCAGTACTTC	CASSLAGGSYEQYF
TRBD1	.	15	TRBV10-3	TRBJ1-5	TGTGCCATCAGTCCGGGACAGGGGGAAAATCAGCCCCAGCATTTT	CAISPGQGENQPQHF
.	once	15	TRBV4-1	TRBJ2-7	TGCGCCAGCAGCCAAGGGGCAGGGGCCTCCTACGGGCAGTACTTC	CASSQGAGASYGQYF
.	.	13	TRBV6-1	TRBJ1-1	TGTGCCAGCTCTCCAGTTCGTTCCCTTGAAGCTTTCTTT	CASSPVRSLEAFF
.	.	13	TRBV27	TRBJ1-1	TGTGCCAGCATCGGGGCCCTGAACACTGAAGCTTTCTTT	CASIGALNTEAFF
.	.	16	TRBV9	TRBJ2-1	TGTGCCAGCAGCGTAGTTCCTAGTCGTTCGTACAATGAGCAGTTCTTC	CASSVVPSRSYNEQFF
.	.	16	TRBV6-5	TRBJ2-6	TGTGCCAGCAGTTTCGAAACAGGCTCTGGGGCCAACGTCCTGACTTTC	CASSFETGSGANVLTF
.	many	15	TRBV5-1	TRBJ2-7	TGCGCCAGCAGCTTGGGGGCCGGGGAGACCTACGAGCAGTACTTC	CASSLGAGETYEQYF
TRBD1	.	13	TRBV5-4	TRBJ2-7	TGTGCCAGCAGACCCCGACAGGGCTACGAGCAGTACTTC	CASRPRQGYEQYF
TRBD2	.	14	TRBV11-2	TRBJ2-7	TGTGCCAGCAGCTTAGAGGGAGGGGTAGTCGAGCAGTACTTC	CASSLEGGVVEQYF
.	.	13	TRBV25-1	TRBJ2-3	TGTGCCAGCTTTGCAGACCCTACAGATACGCAGTATTTT	CASFADPTDTQYF
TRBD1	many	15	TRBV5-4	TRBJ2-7	TGTGCCAGCAGCAGAGGACAGGGGGCGTGGGGCGAGCAGTACTTC	CASSRGQGAWGEQYF
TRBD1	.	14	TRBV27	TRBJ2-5	TGTGCCAGCAGTTCCCCGACAGGGGTCGAGACCCAGTACTTC	CASSSPTGVETQYF
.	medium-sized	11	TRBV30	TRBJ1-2	TGTGCCTGGGGAAGTGACTATGGCTACACCTTC	CAWGSDYGYTF
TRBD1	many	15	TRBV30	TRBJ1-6	TGTGCCTCCCGACAGGGGGTTTCCTATAATTCACCCCTCCACTTT	CASRQGVSYNSPLHF
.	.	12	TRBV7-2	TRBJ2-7	TGTGCCAGCAGCAAACAGGGATACGAGCAGTACTTC	CASSKQGYEQYF
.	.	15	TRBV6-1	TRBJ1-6	TGTGCCAGCAGTGCCCCGTTCTCGGTGGGTTCACCCCTCCACTTT	CASSAPFSVGSPLHF
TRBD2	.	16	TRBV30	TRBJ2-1	TGTGCCTGGAGTCGGGTAGCTAGCGGGATCGGGGATGAGCAGTTCTTC	CAWSRVASGIGDEQFF
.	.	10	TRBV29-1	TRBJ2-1	TGCAGCGCCTCCTACAATGAGCAGTTCTTC	CSASYNEQFF